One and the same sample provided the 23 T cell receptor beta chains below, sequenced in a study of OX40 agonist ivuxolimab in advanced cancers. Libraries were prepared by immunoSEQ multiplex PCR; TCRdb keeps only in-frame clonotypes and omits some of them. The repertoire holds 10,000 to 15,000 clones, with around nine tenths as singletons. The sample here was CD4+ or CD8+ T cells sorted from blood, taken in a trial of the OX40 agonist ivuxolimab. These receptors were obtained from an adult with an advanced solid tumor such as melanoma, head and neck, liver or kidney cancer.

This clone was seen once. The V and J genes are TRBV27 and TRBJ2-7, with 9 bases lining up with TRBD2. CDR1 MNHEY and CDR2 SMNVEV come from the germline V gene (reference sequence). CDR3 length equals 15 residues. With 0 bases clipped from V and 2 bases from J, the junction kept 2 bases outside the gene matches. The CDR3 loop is CASSLSTSGTYEQYF. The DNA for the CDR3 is TGTGCCAGCAGTTTATCGACTAGCGGCACCTACGAGCAGTACTTC.

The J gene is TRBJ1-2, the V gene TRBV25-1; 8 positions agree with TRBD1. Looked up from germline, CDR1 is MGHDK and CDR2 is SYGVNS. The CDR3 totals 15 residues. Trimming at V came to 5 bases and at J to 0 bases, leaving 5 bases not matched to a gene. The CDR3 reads CASSSPDRANYGYTF. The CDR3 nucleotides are TGTGCCAGCAGTTCCCCGGACAGGGCTAACTATGGCTACACCTTC.

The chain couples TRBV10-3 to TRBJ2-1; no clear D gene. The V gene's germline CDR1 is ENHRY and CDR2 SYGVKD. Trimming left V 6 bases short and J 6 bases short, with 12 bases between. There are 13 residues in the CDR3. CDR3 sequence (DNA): TGTGCCATCAGAGGTGACCAGTCCAATGAGCAGTTCTTC. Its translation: CAIRGDQSNEQFF.

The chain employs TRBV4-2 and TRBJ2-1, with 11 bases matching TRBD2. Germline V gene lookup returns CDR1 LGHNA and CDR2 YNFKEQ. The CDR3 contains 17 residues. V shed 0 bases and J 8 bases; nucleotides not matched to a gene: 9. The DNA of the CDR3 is TGTGCCAGCAGCCAAGAGGGGCCTAGCGGGGGGTCGGATGAGCAGTTCTTC. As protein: CASSQEGPSGGSDEQFF.

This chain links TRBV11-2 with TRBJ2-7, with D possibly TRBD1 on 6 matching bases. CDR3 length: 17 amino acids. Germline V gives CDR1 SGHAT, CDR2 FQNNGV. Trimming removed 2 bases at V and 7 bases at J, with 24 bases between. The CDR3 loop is CASSLPGARTEPLEQYF. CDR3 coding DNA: TGTGCCAGCAGCTTACCTGGAGCTCGGACAGAACCTCTGGAGCAGTACTTC.

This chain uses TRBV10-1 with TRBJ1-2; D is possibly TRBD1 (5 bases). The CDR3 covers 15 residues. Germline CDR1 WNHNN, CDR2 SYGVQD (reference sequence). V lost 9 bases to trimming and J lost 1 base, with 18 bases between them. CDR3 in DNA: TGCGCCAGTAACTCAGTGTGGGGCTTTAACTATGGCTACACCTTC. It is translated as CASNSVWGFNYGYTF.

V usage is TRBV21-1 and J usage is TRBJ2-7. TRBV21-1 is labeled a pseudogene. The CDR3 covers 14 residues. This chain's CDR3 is CASPRRDTSYEQYF. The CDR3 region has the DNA TGTGCCAGCCCCCGGCGGGACACCTCCTACGAGCAGTACTTC.

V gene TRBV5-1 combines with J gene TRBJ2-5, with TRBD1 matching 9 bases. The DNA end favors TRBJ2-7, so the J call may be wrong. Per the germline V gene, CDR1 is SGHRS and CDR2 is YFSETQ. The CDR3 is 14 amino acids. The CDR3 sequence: CASSLGTGIIEQYF. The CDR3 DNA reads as TGCGCCAGCAGCCTCGGGACAGGGATAATCGAGCAGTACTTC.

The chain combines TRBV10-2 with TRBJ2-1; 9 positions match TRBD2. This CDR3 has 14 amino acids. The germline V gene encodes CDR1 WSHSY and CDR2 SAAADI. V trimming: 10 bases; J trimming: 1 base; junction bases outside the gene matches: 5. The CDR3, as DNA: TGCGCCACATTACTAGCGGGTTCCTACAATGAGCAGTTCTTC. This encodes CATLLAGSYNEQFF.

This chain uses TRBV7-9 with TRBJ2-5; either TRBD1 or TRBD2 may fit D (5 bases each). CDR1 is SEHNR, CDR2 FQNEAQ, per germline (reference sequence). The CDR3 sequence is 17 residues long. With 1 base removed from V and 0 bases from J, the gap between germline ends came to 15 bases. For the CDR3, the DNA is TGTGCCAGCAGCTTAGGCTGGGACCTCCACCACCAAGAGACCCAGTACTTC. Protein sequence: CASSLGWDLHHQETQYF.

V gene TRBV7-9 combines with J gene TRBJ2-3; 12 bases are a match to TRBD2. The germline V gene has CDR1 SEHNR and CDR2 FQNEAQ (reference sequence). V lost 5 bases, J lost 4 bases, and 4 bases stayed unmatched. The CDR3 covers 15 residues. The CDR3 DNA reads TGTGCCAGCAGCCCCCTAGCGGGAGGGGCAGATACGCAGTATTTT. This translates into CASSPLAGGADTQYF.

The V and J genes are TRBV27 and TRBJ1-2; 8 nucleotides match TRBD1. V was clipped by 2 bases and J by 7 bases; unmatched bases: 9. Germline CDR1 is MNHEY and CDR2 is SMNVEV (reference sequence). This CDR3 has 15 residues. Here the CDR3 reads CASSLMAGGSSGYTF. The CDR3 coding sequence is TGTGCCAGCAGTTTAATGGCAGGGGGCAGCTCTGGCTACACCTTC.

As DNA, the CDR3 is TGTGCCAGCAGTTACGGGGGGGCCAATCAGCCCCAGCATTTT. Encoded protein: CASSYGGANQPQHF. V is TRBV6-5 and J is TRBJ1-5; TRBD1 might be the D (6 bases). With 2 bases removed from V and 3 bases from J, the gap between germline ends came to 8 bases. This CDR3 has 14 residues. CDR1 is MNHEY and CDR2 is SVGAGI in the germline V gene.

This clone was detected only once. The CDR3 reads CASSWWDSNYEQYF. DNA of the CDR3: TGCGCCAGCAGCTGGTGGGACAGCAACTACGAGCAGTACTTC. The J gene is TRBJ2-7, the V gene TRBV5-1; 7 bases line up with TRBD1. This CDR3 region has 14 residues. CDR1 and CDR2 (germline): SGHRS, YFSETQ. V lost 3 bases to trimming and J lost 3 bases; unmatched junction nucleotides: 6.

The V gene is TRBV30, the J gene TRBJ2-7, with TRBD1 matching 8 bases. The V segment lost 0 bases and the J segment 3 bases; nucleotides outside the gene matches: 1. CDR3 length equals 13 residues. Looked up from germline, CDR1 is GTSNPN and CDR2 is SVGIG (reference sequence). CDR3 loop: CAWSVGQGYEQYF. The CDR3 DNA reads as TGTGCCTGGAGTGTTGGACAGGGCTACGAGCAGTACTTC.

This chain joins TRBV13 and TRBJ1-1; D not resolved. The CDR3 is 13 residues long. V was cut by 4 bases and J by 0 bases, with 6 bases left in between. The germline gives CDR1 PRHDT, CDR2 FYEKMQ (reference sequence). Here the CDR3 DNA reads TGTGCCAGCAGCTCCGGACTGAACACTGAAGCTTTCTTT. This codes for CASSSGLNTEAFF.

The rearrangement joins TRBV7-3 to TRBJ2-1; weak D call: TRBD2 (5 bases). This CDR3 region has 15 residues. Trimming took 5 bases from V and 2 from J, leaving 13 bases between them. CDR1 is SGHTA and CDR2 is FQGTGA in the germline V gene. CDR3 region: CASSTFPGAYNEQFF. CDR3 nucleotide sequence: TGTGCCAGCAGCACTTTCCCCGGGGCCTACAATGAGCAGTTCTTC.

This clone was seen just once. The CDR3 region is CASSQEPDRGSETQYF. CDR3 nucleotide sequence: TGTGCCAGCAGCCAAGAGCCTGACAGGGGGTCAGAGACCCAGTACTTC. This rearrangement joins TRBV4-2 to TRBJ2-5; 9 nucleotides agree with TRBD1. The CDR3 contains 16 residues. Germline assignment: CDR1 LGHNA and CDR2 YNFKEQ. The V and J ends lost 0 bases and 4 bases, in that order; junction bases with no gene match: 6.

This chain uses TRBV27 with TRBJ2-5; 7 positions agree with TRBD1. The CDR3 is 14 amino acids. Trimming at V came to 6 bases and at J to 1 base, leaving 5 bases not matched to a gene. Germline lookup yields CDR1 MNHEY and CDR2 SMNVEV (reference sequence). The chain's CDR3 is CASSHGDSQETQYF. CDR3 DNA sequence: TGTGCCAGCAGCCACGGGGACAGCCAAGAGACCCAGTACTTC.

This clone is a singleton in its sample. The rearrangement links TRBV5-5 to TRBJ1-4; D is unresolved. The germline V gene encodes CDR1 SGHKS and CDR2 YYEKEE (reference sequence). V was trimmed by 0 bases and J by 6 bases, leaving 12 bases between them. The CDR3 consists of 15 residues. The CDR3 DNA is TGTGCCAGCAGCTTGGCCACGATCCGGGATGAAAAACTGTTTTTT. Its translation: CASSLATIRDEKLFF.

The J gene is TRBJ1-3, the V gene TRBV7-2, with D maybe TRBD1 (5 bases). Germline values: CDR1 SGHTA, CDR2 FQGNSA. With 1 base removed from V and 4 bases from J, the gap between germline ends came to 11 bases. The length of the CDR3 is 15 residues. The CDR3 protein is CASSLDLWGGNTIYF. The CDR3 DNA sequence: TGTGCCAGCAGCTTAGACCTCTGGGGGGGAAACACCATATATTTT.

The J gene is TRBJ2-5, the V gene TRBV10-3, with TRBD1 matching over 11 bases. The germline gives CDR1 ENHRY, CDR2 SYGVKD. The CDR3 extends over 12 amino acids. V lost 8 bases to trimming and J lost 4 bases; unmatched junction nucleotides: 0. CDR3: CAIGTGGETQYF. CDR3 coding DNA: TGTGCCATCGGGACAGGGGGAGAGACCCAGTACTTC.

As DNA, the CDR3 is TGTGCCAGCAGTAACCCGCGGGACAGGGGCTCCTACGAGCAGTACTTC. Translated: CASSNPRDRGSYEQYF. The rearrangement uses TRBV2 and TRBJ2-7, with 10 bases fitting TRBD1. V lost 5 bases, J lost 0 bases, and 7 bases stayed unmatched. Looked up from germline, CDR1 is SNHLY and CDR2 is FYNNEI. The CDR3 totals 16 residues. The full variable domain, in which reference TRBV2 and TRBJ2-7 provide the parts outside the CDR3, is EPEVTQTPSHQVTQMGQEVILRCVPISNHLYFYWYRQILGQKVEFLVSFYNNEISEKSEIFDDQFSVERPDGSNFTLKIRSTKLEDSAMYFCASSNPRDRGSYEQYFGPGTRLTVT.